A selection of T cell receptor beta chains follows, all from one sample in a study of metastatic and nonmetastatic thyroid tumors. MiXCR reprocessed the PCR reads for TCRdb. The table has approximately 90,000 clones, 8% to 9.5% seen once. Material for sequencing was blood. These receptors all stem from a female donor with papillary thyroid cancer or a benign thyroid nodule (not recorded which). Some clones in this sample may be carry-over from other donors' samples. The CDR3 runs from the conserved cysteine through the conserved F or W. A D gene is named only where the DNA matches it firmly. Some rows have no size entry. The others give once, few or many, or a class for an expanded clone.

cdr3_nt	cdr3_aa	v_call	j_call	d_call	clone_size
TGTGCCAGCAGCTCCGGGGTAACAGATACGCAGTATTTT	CASSSGVTDTQYF	TRBV11-2	TRBJ2-3	-	many
TGTGCCAGCAGCTCACCACGGGAAGGGGTTAACACCGGGGAGCTGTTTTTT	CASSSPREGVNTGELFF	TRBV11-1	TRBJ2-2	-	-
TGTGCCACCAGCAGAGATCAGGGGGCGAGTAATGAGCAGTTCTTC	CATSRDQGASNEQFF	TRBV15	TRBJ2-1	TRBD1	many
TGTGCCAGCTCAACCGGGACAGGGGATGAGCAGTACTTC	CASSTGTGDEQYF	TRBV18	TRBJ2-7	TRBD1	many
TGCAGTGCTAGAGACCAAGGCTCCAATCAGCCCCAGCATTTT	CSARDQGSNQPQHF	TRBV20-1	TRBJ1-5	-	many
TGTGCCAGCTCACCCTCAGACAGGGACACCGGGGAGCTGTTTTTT	CASSPSDRDTGELFF	TRBV18	TRBJ2-2	TRBD1	many
TGTGCCAGCAGTTTCAATGGGCAGACATACTCCTATAATTCACCCCTCCACTTT	CASSFNGQTYSYNSPLHF	TRBV6-5	TRBJ1-6	-	many
TGTGCCAGCATCCACTATAGCGGGGTGGAGGTGAATACGCAGTATTTT	CASIHYSGVEVNTQYF	TRBV6-1	TRBJ2-3	TRBD2	few
TGTGCCAGCAGCTTAGCGGGGGCCGGCACAGATACGCAGTATTTT	CASSLAGAGTDTQYF	TRBV7-3	TRBJ2-3	-	few
TGCGCCAGCAGTGAAGCATCCCTGGAGGCAGATACGCAGTATTTT	CASSEASLEADTQYF	TRBV10-1	TRBJ2-3	-	many
TGTGCCAGCTCACCAGGACAGGTCGGAGGCTACACCTTC	CASSPGQVGGYTF	TRBV18	TRBJ1-2	TRBD1	many
TGCAGTGCTAGAGGGGCGGAGGGGTCTCACACTGAAGCTTTCTTT	CSARGAEGSHTEAFF	TRBV20-1	TRBJ1-1	-	many
TGCGCCAGCTCACCTAACAGGAATGAGCAGTTCTTC	CASSPNRNEQFF	TRBV18	TRBJ2-1	-	-
TGTGCCAGCAGCCAAGACGGACAGGGAGGGGGTGGGGCTGAAGCTTTCTTT	CASSQDGQGGGGAEAFF	TRBV6-5	TRBJ1-1	TRBD1	few
TGTGCCAGCAGTTTGTGGGCGGGCCGAGAGCAGTTCTTC	CASSLWAGREQFF	TRBV12-3/TRBV12-4	TRBJ2-1	-	many
TGTGCCAGCAGTCTCCACGGGGTCGGGGTTAGCACAGATACGCAGTATTTT	CASSLHGVGVSTDTQYF	TRBV6-5	TRBJ2-3	-	few
TGTGCCAGCAGTTTTGAGCAGGGGGCAGGAGAGCAGTACTTC	CASSFEQGAGEQYF	TRBV12-3/TRBV12-4	TRBJ2-7	TRBD1	many
TGTGCCAGCCTGGACAGGGACTACAATGAGCAGTTCTTC	CASLDRDYNEQFF	TRBV28	TRBJ2-1	TRBD1	many
TGTGCCAGCAGCTCGTACCTTGATGCACCCCTCCACTTT	CASSSYLDAPLHF	TRBV7-2	TRBJ1-6	-	-
TGTGCCAGCAGCGGTCTGTACACAGATACGCAGTATTTT	CASSGLYTDTQYF	TRBV7-2	TRBJ2-3	-	many
TGCAGTGCTAGAGCAGGGGAAACTGAAGCTTTCTTT	CSARAGETEAFF	TRBV20-1	TRBJ1-1	-	many
TGTGCCAGCAGCTTGGGGTTCCAAGAGACCCAGTACTTC	CASSLGFQETQYF	TRBV7-8	TRBJ2-5	-	many
TGTGCCAGCAGTTACTCCGGGACTAGCGGTACAGATACGCAGTATTTT	CASSYSGTSGTDTQYF	TRBV6-5	TRBJ2-3	TRBD2	many
TGCAGCGGAGGGGACTTCAGGGAGACCCAGTACTTC	CSGGDFRETQYF	TRBV29-1	TRBJ2-5	-	few
TGTGCCAGCAGTGACTCGACTAGCGGGGGAGATACGCAGTATTTT	CASSDSTSGGDTQYF	TRBV6-4	TRBJ2-3	TRBD2	many
TGTGCCAGCAGTTCCCTCTTAGCGGGGAAGGGGACCGGGGAGCTGTTTTTT	CASSSLLAGKGTGELFF	TRBV28	TRBJ2-2	TRBD2	-